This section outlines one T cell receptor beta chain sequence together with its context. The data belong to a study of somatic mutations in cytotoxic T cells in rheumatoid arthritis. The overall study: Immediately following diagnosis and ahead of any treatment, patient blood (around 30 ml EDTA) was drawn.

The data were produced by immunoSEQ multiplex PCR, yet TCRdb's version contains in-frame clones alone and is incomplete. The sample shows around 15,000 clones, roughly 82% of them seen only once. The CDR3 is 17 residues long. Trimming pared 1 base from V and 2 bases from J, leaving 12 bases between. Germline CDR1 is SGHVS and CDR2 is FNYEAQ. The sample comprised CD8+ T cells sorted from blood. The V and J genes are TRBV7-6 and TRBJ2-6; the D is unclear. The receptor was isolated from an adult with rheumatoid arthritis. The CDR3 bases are TGTGCCAGCAGCTTAGTGGGTCCCTATACTGGGGCCAACGTCCTGACTTTC. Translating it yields CASSLVGPYTGANVLTF.